This T cell receptor beta chain derives from a study of control samples from healthy donors and cancer patients. Losses at the gene ends were 2 bases for V and 5 bases for J; bases not matched to a gene: 1. The length of the CDR3 is 15 residues. From germline, CDR1 is MNHEY and CDR2 SVGAGI. Using immunoSEQ multiplex PCR, the repertoire was profiled, and TCRdb retains in-frame clones only, with some absent. This sample has some 13,000 clones, with approximately 93% found just once. Sequencing input: PBMCs. This TCR was sampled from a man between 65 and 85 years old with head and neck cancer. V and J are TRBV6-5 and TRBJ1-6; the match to TRBD1 covers 9 bases. The CDR3 sequence: CASSYGDRDNSPLHF. The CDR3 DNA reads as TGTGCCAGCAGTTACGGGGACAGGGATAATTCACCCCTCCACTTT.